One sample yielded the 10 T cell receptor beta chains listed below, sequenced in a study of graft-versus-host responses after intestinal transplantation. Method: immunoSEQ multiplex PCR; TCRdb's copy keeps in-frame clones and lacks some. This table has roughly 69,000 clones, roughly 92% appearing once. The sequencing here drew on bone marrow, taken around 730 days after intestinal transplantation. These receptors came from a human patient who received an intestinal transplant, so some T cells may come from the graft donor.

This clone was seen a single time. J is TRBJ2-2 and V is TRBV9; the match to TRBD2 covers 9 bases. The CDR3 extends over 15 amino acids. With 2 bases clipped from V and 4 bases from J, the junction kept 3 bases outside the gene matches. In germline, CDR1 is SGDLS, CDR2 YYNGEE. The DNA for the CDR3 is TGTGCCAGCAGCGTCAGCGGGAGGAGCACCGGGGAGCTGTTTTTT. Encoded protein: CASSVSGRSTGELFF.

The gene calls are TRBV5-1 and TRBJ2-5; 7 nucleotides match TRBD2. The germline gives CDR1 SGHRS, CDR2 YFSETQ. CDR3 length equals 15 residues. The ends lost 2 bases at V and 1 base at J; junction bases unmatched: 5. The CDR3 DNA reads TGCGCCAGCAGCTTCCCCCCTAGCGGCCAAGAGACCCAGTACTTC. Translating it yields CASSFPPSGQETQYF.

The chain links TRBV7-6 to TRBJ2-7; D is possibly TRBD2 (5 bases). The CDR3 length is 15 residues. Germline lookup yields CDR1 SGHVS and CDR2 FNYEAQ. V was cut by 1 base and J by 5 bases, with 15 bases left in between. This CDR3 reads CASSLVNSPGNEQYF. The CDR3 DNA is TGTGCCAGCAGCTTAGTAAATTCCCCGGGGAACGAGCAGTACTTC.

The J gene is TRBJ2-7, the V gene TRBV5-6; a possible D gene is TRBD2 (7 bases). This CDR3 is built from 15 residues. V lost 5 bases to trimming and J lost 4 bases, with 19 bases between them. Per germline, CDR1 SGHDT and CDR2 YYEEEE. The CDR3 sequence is CASSGGGPGGYEQYF. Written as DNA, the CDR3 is TGTGCCAGCAGTGGAGGGGGGCCGGGGGGATACGAGCAGTACTTC.

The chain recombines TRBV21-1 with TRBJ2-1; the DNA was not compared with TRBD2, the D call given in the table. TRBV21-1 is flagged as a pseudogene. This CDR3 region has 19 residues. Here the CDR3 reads CASSKAQREGLGSYNEQFF. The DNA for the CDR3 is TGTGCCAGCAGCAAAGCGCAGCGGGAGGGCCTAGGATCCTACAATGAGCAGTTCTTC.

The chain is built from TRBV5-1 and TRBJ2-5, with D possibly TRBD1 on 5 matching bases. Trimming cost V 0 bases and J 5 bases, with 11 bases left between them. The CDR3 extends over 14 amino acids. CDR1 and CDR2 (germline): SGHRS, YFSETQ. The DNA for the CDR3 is TGCGCCAGCAGCTTGGGGCTGGGGCCGGAGACCCAGTACTTC. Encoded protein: CASSLGLGPETQYF.

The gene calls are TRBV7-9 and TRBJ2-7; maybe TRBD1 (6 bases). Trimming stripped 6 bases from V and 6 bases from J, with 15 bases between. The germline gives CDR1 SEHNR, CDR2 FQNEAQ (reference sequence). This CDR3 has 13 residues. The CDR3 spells CASSRPGQSEQYF. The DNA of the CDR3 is TGTGCCAGCAGTCGACCGGGACAATCCGAGCAGTACTTC.

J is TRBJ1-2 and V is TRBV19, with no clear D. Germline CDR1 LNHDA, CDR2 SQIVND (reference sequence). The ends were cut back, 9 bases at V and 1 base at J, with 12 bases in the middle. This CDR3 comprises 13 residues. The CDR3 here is CASSPELNYGYTF. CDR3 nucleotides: TGTGCCAGCTCTCCCGAACTTAACTATGGCTACACCTTC.

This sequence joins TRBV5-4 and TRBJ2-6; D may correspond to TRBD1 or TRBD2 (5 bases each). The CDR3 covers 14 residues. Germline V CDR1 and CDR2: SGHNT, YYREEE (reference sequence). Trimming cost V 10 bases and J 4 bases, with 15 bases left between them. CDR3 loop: CALQPGRGANVLTF. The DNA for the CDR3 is TGTGCCCTCCAGCCAGGGAGAGGGGCCAACGTCCTGACTTTC. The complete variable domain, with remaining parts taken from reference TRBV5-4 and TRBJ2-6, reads ETGVTQSPTHLIKTRGQQVTLRCSSQSGHNTVSWYQQALGQGPQFIFQYYREEENGRGNFPPRFSGLQFPNYSSELNVNALELDDSALYLCALQPGRGANVLTFGAGSRLTVL.

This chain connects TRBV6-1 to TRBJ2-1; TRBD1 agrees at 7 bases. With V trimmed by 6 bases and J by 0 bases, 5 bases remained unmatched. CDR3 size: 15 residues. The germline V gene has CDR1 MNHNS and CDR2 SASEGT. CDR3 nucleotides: TGTGCCAGCAGCGAGGACAGGACCTCCTACAATGAGCAGTTCTTC. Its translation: CASSEDRTSYNEQFF.